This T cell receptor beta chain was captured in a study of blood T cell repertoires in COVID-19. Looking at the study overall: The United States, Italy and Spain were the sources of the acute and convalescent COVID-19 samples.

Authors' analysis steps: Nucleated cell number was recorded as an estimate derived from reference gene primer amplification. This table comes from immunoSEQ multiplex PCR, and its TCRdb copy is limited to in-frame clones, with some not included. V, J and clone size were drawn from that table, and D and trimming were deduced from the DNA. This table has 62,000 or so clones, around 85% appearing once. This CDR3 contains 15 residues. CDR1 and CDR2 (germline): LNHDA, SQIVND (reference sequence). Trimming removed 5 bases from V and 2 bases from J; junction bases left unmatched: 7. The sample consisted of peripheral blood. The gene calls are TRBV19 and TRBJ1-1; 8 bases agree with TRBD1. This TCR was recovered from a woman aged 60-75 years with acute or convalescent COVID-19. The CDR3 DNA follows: TGTGCCAGTAGTTCTTGGGACAGGAGAAACACTGAAGCTTTCTTT. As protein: CASSSWDRRNTEAFF.